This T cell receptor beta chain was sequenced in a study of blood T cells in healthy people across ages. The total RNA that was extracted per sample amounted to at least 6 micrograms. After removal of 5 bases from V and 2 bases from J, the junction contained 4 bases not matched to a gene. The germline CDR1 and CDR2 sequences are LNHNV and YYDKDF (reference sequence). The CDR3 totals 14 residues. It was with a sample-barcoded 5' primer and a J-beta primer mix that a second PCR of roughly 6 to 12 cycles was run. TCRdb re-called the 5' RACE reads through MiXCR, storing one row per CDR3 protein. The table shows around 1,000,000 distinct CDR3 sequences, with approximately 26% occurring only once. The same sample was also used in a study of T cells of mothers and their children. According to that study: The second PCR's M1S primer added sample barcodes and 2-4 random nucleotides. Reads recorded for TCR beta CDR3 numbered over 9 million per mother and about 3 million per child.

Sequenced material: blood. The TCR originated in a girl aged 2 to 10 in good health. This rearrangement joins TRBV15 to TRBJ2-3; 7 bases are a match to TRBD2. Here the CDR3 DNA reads TGTGCCACCAGCGGAGCGGGATTCACAGATACGCAGTATTTT. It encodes CATSGAGFTDTQYF.